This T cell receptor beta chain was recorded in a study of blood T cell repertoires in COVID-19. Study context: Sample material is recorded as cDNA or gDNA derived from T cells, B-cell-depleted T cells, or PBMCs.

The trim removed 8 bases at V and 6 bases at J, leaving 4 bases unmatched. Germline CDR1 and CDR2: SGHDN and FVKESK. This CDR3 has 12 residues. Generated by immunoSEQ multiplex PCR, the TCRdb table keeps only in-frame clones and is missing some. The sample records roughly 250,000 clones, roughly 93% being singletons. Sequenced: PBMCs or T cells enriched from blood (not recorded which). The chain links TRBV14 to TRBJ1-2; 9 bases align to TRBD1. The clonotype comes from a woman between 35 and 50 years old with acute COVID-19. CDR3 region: CASGDRDDGYTF. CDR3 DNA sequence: TGTGCCAGCGGGGACAGGGACGATGGCTACACCTTC.